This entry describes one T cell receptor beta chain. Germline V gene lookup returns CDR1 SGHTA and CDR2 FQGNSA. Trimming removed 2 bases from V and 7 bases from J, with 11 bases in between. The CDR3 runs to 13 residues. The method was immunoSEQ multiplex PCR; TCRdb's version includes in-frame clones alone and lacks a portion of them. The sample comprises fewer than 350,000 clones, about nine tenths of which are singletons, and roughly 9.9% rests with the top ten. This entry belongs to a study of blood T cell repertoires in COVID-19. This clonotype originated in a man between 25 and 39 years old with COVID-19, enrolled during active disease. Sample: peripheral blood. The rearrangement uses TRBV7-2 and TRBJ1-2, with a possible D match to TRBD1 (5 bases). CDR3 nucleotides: TGTGCCAGCAGCTTAAACCTCCAGGGTGGCTACACCTTC. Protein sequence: CASSLNLQGGYTF.